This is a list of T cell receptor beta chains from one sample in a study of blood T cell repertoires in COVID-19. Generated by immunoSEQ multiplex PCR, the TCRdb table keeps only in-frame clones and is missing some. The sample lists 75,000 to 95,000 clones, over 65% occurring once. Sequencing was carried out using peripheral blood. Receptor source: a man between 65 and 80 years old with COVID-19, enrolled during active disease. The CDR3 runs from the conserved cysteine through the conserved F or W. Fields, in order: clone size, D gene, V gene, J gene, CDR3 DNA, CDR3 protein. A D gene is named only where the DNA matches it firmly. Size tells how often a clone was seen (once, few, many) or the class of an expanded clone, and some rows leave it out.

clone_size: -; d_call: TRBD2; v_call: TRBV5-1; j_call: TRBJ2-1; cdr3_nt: TGCGCCAGCAGCGGAAGGACTAGCGGGAGTATGAGAAGCTCCTACAATGAGCAGTTCTTC; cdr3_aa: CASSGRTSGSMRSSYNEQFF
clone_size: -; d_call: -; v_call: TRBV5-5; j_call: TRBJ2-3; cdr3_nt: TGTGCCAGCAGCTTGGGGACAAGCCCCACAGATACGCAGTATTTT; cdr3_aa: CASSLGTSPTDTQYF
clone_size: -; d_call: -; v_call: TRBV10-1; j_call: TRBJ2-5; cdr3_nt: TGCGCCAGCATGAGTACCTTGTACCAAGAGACCCAGTACTTC; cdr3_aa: CASMSTLYQETQYF
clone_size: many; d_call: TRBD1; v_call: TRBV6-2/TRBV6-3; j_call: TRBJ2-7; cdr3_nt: TGTGCCAGCAGTTTGGCCGGGACAGGGAGCTACGAGCAGTACTTC; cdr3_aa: CASSLAGTGSYEQYF
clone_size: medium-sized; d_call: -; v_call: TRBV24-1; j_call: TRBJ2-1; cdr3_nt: TGTGCCACCAGTGAGTCCCAGGGGAATGAGCAGTTCTTC; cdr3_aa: CATSESQGNEQFF
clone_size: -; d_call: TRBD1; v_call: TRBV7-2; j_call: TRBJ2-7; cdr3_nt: TGTGCCAGCAGCCTTACAGGGGTTCGCGAGCAGTACTTC; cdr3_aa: CASSLTGVREQYF
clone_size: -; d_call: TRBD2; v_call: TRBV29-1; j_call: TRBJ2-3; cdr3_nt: TGCAGCGTTGATACTAGCGGGACCACAGATACGCAGTATTTT; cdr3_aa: CSVDTSGTTDTQYF
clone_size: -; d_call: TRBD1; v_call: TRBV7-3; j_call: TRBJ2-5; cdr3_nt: TGTGCCAGCAGCCAATCGGGACAGGGTGGGGGGACCCAGTACTTC; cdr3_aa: CASSQSGQGGGTQYF
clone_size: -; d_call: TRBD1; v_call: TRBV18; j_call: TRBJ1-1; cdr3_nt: TGTGCCAGTATAAGCGGGACAGGGGGGCGGAACACTGAAGCTTTCTTT; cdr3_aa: CASISGTGGRNTEAFF
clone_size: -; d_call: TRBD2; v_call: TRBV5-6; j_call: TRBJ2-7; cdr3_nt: TGTGCCAGCAGCACGACTAGCGGGGGTAACTACGAGCAGTACTTC; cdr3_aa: CASSTTSGGNYEQYF
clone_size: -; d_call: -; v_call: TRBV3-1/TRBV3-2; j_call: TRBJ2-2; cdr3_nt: TGTGCCAGCAGCCAACTCCTCAACACCGGGGAGCTGTTTTTT; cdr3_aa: CASSQLLNTGELFF
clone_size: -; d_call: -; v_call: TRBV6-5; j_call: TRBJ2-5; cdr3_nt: TGTGCCAGCAGAGCAAACAGAGAAGAGACCCAGTACTTC; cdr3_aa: CASRANREETQYF
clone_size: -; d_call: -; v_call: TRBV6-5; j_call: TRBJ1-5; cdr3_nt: TGTGCCAGCAGTCCCGACAGACATCAGCCCCAGCATTTT; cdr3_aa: CASSPDRHQPQHF
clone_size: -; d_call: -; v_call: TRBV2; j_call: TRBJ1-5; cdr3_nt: TGTGCCAGCAGTGGGGACATGGGCAATCAGCCCCAGCATTTT; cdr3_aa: CASSGDMGNQPQHF
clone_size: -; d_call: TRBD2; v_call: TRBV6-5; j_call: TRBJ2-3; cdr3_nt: TGTGCCAGCACGGCGGCAGTGGCGGGAGCAGATACGCAGTATTTT; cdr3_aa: CASTAAVAGADTQYF
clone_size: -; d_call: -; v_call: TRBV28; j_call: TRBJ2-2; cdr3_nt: TGTGCCAGCACCACACAGGGGAACACCGGGGAGCTGTTTTTT; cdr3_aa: CASTTQGNTGELFF
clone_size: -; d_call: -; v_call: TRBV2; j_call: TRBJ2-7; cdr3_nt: TGTGCCAGCAGTACCCACAGGGATTCCTACGAGCAGTACTTC; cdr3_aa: CASSTHRDSYEQYF
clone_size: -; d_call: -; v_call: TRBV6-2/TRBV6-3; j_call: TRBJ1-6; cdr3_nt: TGTGCCAGCAGTATCAATTGGAGTAATTCACCCCTCCACTTT; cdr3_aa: CASSINWSNSPLHF
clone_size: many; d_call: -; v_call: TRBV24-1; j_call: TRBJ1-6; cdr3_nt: TGTGCCACCGAGACAAGGGGCTCTTATAATTCACCCCTCCACTTT; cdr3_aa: CATETRGSYNSPLHF
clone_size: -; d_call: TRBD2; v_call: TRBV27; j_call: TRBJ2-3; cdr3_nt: TGTGCCAGCAGTCTAGGACTAGCGGCAAGCACAGATACGCAGTATTTT; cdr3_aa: CASSLGLAASTDTQYF